A selection of T cell receptor beta chains follows, all from one sample in a study of human T cells and chemical hapten exposure. TCRdb fed the RACE reads into MiXCR, producing one record per CDR3 protein. The data contain approximately 84,000 distinct CDR3 sequences, about 8.7% of them singletons. The sequencing input was whole blood. Receptors were obtained from a male donor in good health. Some clones in this sample may be carry-over from other donors' samples. Each CDR3 is given with its conserved first and last residue. D genes are given only for firm matches. Expanded clones are given a class, and other clones once, few, many or no size at all.

>TRBJ2-1|few|TRBV6-6|.|13
CASSYSTGYEQFF
TGTGCCAGCAGTTACTCAACAGGATATGAGCAGTTCTTC
>TRBJ1-5|many|TRBV4-1|.|13
CASSQAPNQPQHF
TGCGCCAGCAGCCAAGCCCCGAATCAGCCCCAGCATTTT
>TRBJ1-6|.|TRBV5-1|TRBD1|15
CASSLSDRGDSPLHF
TGCGCCAGCAGCTTATCCGACAGGGGGGATTCACCCCTCCACTTT
>TRBJ1-2|.|TRBV29-1|.|13
CSVVEGAAYGYTF
TGCAGCGTTGTGGAAGGGGCGGCCTATGGCTACACCTTC
>TRBJ2-5|.|TRBV29-1|TRBD1|13
CSGLTGGMKTQYF
TGCAGCGGGCTGACAGGGGGTATGAAGACCCAGTACTTC
>TRBJ2-3|few|TRBV14|.|16
CASSQWDRGAEDTQYF
TGTGCCAGCAGCCAATGGGACCGGGGGGCGGAAGATACGCAGTATTTT
>TRBJ1-1|few|TRBV7-8|.|15
CASSCQRGGEFEAFF
TGTGCCAGCAGCTGCCAAAGGGGCGGAGAATTTGAAGCTTTCTTT
>TRBJ1-4|many|TRBV20-1|.|13
CSARSQGLEKLFF
TGCAGTGCTAGATCGCAGGGACTTGAAAAACTGTTTTTT
>TRBJ2-1|.|TRBV5-1|.|15
CASRFGGSVKNEQFF
TGCGCCAGCAGGTTTGGAGGGTCCGTAAAAAATGAGCAGTTCTTC
>TRBJ2-4|few|TRBV11-2|.|13
CASSSRTENIQYF
TGTGCCAGCAGCTCCAGGACAGAAAACATTCAGTACTTC
>TRBJ2-7|once|TRBV7-9|TRBD2|14
CASSSSGTSYEQYF
TGTGCCAGCAGCTCTAGCGGGACCTCCTACGAGCAGTACTTC
>TRBJ1-4|many|TRBV7-2|.|20
CASSLSTGPDWATTNEKLFF
TGTGCCAGCAGCTTATCAACAGGGCCAGATTGGGCAACAACTAATGAAAAACTGTTTTTT
>TRBJ2-7|.|TRBV18|.|14
CASSPSRDSYEQYF
TGTGCCAGCTCACCAAGCCGGGACTCCTACGAGCAGTACTTC
>TRBJ2-5|many|TRBV4-3|TRBD2|16
CASSPGLAGVGETQYF
TGCGCCAGCAGCCCTGGACTAGCGGGGGTGGGAGAGACCCAGTACTTC
>TRBJ2-6|many|TRBV2|.|15
CASSLDISGANVLTF
TGTGCCAGCAGTTTGGACATCTCTGGGGCCAACGTCCTGACTTTC
>TRBJ1-4|few|TRBV12-3/TRBV12-4|.|16
CASTHRNRVDNEKLFF
TGTGCCAGCACCCACCGCAACAGGGTGGATAATGAAAAACTGTTTTTT
>TRBJ2-7|few|TRBV6-5|TRBD1|17
CASSYFGSGTGSDEQYF
TGTGCCAGCAGTTACTTCGGGTCCGGGACAGGGTCCGACGAGCAGTACTTC
>TRBJ2-1|few|TRBV6-6|TRBD1|15
CASSYPRDRENEQFF
TGTGCCAGCAGTTACCCCCGGGACAGGGAGAATGAGCAGTTCTTC
>TRBJ2-3|.|TRBV3-1|.|15
CASSHPLEGTDTQYF
TGTGCCAGCAGCCACCCACTTGAAGGCACAGATACGCAGTATTTT
>TRBJ1-1|few|TRBV4-2|.|12
CASSSDPHRAFF
TGTGCCAGCAGCTCGGACCCCCACCGGGCTTTCTTT
>TRBJ2-7|.|TRBV5-1|TRBD1|13
CASSWDRYYEQYF
TGCGCCAGCAGCTGGGACAGATACTACGAGCAGTACTTC
>TRBJ2-1|.|TRBV5-4|TRBD2|14
CASSRSGGPNEQFF
TGTGCCAGCAGCCGTAGCGGGGGGCCCAATGAGCAGTTCTTC
>TRBJ1-5|.|TRBV11-1|.|14
CASSLGGENQPQHF
TGTGCCAGCAGCTTAGGGGGCGAGAATCAGCCCCAGCATTTT
>TRBJ1-1|few|TRBV27|TRBD1|14
CASNPSGDSSRAFF
TGTGCCAGCAACCCCAGTGGGGACAGTTCCCGGGCTTTCTTT
>TRBJ1-1|many|TRBV6-2/TRBV6-3|TRBD1|15
CASSYQDRGNTEAFF
TGTGCCAGCAGTTACCAGGACAGGGGTAACACTGAAGCTTTCTTT
>TRBJ2-7|few|TRBV5-6|.|15
CASSLGGGGPREQYF
TGTGCCAGCAGCTTGGGTGGAGGGGGCCCTCGGGAGCAGTACTTC
>TRBJ1-1|many|TRBV11-1|.|14
CASSLGGEGTEAFF
TGTGCCAGCAGCTTAGGGGGGGAAGGCACTGAAGCTTTCTTT
>TRBJ2-1|.|TRBV12-3/TRBV12-4|TRBD1|15
CASSSGQGIYNEQFF
TGTGCCAGCAGTTCGGGACAGGGGATCTACAATGAGCAGTTCTTC
>TRBJ2-6|.|TRBV27|TRBD2|17
CASSLATSSSGANVLTF
TGTGCCAGCAGTTTAGCGACTAGCTCCTCTGGGGCCAACGTCCTGACTTTC
>TRBJ2-7|few|TRBV4-3|TRBD2|16
CASSQDGLAGPYEQYF
TGCGCCAGCAGCCAAGATGGACTAGCGGGGCCCTACGAGCAGTACTTC
>TRBJ2-3|large|TRBV28|TRBD2|14
CASSFFHLAGAQYF
TGTGCCAGCAGTTTCTTCCATCTAGCGGGGGCGCAGTATTTT
>TRBJ1-6|many|TRBV2|TRBD1|14
CASRGQGVNSPLHF
TGTGCCAGCAGGGGACAGGGGGTTAATTCACCCCTCCACTTT
>TRBJ1-4|few|TRBV5-1|TRBD1|15
CASSPADRGGEKLFF
TGCGCCAGCAGCCCGGCGGACAGGGGAGGGGAAAAACTGTTTTTT
>TRBJ2-6|.|TRBV5-1|.|17
CASSLPGPSSGANVLTF
TGCGCCAGCAGCTTACCGGGACCGTCCTCTGGGGCCAACGTCCTGACTTTC
>TRBJ2-6|few|TRBV12-3/TRBV12-4|.|17
CASSPRVRTPGANVLTF
TGTGCCAGCAGCCCCAGGGTACGGACGCCTGGGGCCAACGTCCTGACTTTC
>TRBJ2-7|few|TRBV3-1|TRBD2|15
CASSQAGGPSYEQYF
TGTGCCAGCAGCCAAGCGGGAGGCCCTTCCTACGAGCAGTACTTC
>TRBJ1-1|.|TRBV29-1|.|11
CSVDRNTEAFF
TGCAGCGTAGACAGGAACACTGAAGCTTTCTTT
>TRBJ2-1|few|TRBV7-6|.|14
CASSLGRRVEEQFF
TGTGCCAGCAGCTTAGGGAGGAGGGTTGAAGAGCAGTTCTTC
>TRBJ1-5|.|TRBV10-3|.|14
CAISDDLRGQPQHF
TGTGCCATCAGTGACGATCTACGGGGGCAGCCCCAGCATTTT
>TRBJ2-3|few|TRBV6-5|.|16
CASSYSQAGRGDTQYF
TGTGCCAGCAGTTACTCTCAGGCGGGGAGGGGGGATACGCAGTATTTT
>TRBJ2-4|many|TRBV7-9|TRBD1|13
CASTGQAENIQYF
TGTGCCAGCACGGGACAGGCCGAAAACATTCAGTACTTC
>TRBJ1-1|.|TRBV30|TRBD1|16
CASRGGQGFGDTEAFF
TGTGCCTCGCGAGGGGGACAGGGATTTGGCGACACTGAAGCTTTCTTT
>TRBJ2-2|many|TRBV20-1|TRBD2|18
CSVSLNSGRARNTGELFF
TGCAGCGTTTCCCTGAATAGCGGGAGGGCCCGGAACACCGGGGAGCTGTTTTTT
>TRBJ2-5|once|TRBV12-3/TRBV12-4|.|16
CASSSLGEGGPETQYF
TGTGCCAGCAGTTCCCTGGGGGAGGGGGGGCCTGAGACCCAGTACTTC
>TRBJ2-3|few|TRBV5-1|TRBD2|16
CASSLEGLAGADTQYF
TGCGCCAGCAGCTTGGAAGGACTAGCGGGGGCAGATACGCAGTATTTT
>TRBJ2-1|.|TRBV10-3|TRBD1|15
CAISGPGQAGNEQFF
TGTGCCATCAGTGGTCCGGGACAGGCGGGCAATGAGCAGTTCTTC
>TRBJ1-1|few|TRBV5-1|.|14
CASSLANSNTEAFF
TGCGCCAGCAGCTTGGCTAACTCGAACACTGAAGCTTTCTTT
>TRBJ2-7|many|TRBV11-3|TRBD1|13
CASSPGQGDEQYF
TGTGCCAGCAGCCCGGGACAGGGGGACGAGCAGTACTTC
>TRBJ2-3|few|TRBV29-1|.|13
CSSNWEGTDTQYF
TGCAGCTCAAATTGGGAGGGCACAGATACGCAGTATTTT
>TRBJ2-1|few|TRBV6-6|TRBD2|19
CASRGSGSAGRSSYNEQFF
TGTGCCAGCAGAGGTAGCGGGAGCGCTGGGAGGAGCTCCTACAATGAGCAGTTCTTC
>TRBJ2-7|.|TRBV3-1|TRBD2|18
CASSPLIITSGRRHEQYF
TGTGCCAGCAGCCCCTTGATTATAACTAGCGGGAGGCGGCACGAGCAGTACTTC
>TRBJ1-4|few|TRBV6-1|.|15
CASSEAGRASEKLFF
TGTGCCAGCAGTGAAGCAGGAAGGGCTAGTGAAAAACTGTTTTTT